This T cell receptor (beta chain) comes out of a study of CD8 T cells in Susac syndrome. The length of the CDR3 is 13 residues. The germline CDR1 and CDR2 sequences are GTSNPN and SVGIG (reference sequence). The T cells that were sequenced for TCR beta were CD8+ and CD4+ cells from blood. With respect to this clonotype: Germline is not matched at one junction end, which may reflect a read error.

Random hexamers served to reverse transcribe about 0.5 to 1 ug RNA. TCRdb recomputed calls from the immunoSEQ multiplex PCR reads with MiXCR, one row per CDR3 protein. The sample carries 150,000 to 250,000 distinct CDR3 sequences, about 95% recorded once. This receptor was obtained from a human donor with multiple sclerosis. The V gene is TRBV30, the J gene TRBJ1-5; the match to TRBD1 covers 7 bases. Sequencing input: CD4+ T cells from PBMCs. CDR3 protein: CAWSRQGKQPQHF. The CDR3 bases are TGTGCCTGGAGTCGACAGGGCAAACAGCCCCAGCATTTT. Supplemented by reference TRBV30 and TRBJ1-5, the full variable domain reads SQTIHQWPATLVQPVGSPLSLECTVEGTSNPNLYWYRQAAGRGLQLLFYSVGIGQISSEVPQNLSASRPQDRQFILSSKKLLLSDSGFYLCAWSRQGKQPQHFGDGTRLSIL.